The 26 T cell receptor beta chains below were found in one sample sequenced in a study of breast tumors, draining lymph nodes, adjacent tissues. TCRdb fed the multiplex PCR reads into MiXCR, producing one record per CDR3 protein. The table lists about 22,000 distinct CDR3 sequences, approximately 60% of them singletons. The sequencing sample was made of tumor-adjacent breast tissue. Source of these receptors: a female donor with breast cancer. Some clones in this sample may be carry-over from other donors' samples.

The CDR3 nucleotides read TGTGCCACCAGCAGTAGAAGTGACACCGGGGAGCTGTTTTTT. It codes for CATSSRSDTGELFF. V and J are TRBV15 and TRBJ2-2; D gene unclear. Germline assignment: CDR1 LNHNV and CDR2 YYDKDF (reference sequence). V was shortened by 3 bases and J by 3 bases, with 8 bases between the two germline ends. CDR3 length: 14 amino acids.

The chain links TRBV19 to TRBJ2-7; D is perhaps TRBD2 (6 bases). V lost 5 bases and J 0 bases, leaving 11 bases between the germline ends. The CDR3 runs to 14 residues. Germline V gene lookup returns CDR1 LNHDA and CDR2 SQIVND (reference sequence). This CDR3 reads CASSAGTYSYEQYF. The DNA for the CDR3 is TGTGCCAGTAGTGCCGGGACTTACTCCTACGAGCAGTACTTC. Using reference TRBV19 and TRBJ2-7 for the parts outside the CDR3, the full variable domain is DGGITQSPKYLFRKEGQNVTLSCEQNLNHDAMYWYRQDPGQGLRLIYYSQIVNDFQKGDIAEGYSVSREKKESFPLTVTSAQKNPTAFYLCASSAGTYSYEQYFGPGTRLTVT.

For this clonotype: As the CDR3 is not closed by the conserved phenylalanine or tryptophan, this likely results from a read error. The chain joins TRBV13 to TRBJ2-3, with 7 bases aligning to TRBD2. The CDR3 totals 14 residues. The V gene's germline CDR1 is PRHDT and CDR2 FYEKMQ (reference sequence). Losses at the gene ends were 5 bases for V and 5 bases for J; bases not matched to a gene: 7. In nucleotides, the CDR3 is TGTGCCAGCAGCCTCCGGACGGGAGGAGATACGCAGTATTTA. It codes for CASSLRTGGDTQYL.

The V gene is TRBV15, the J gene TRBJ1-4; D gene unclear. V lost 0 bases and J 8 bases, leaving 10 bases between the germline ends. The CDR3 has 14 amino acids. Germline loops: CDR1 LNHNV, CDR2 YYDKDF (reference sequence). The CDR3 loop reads CATSRDRTLEKLFF. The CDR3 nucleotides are TGTGCCACCAGCAGAGATCGAACATTGGAAAAACTGTTTTTT.

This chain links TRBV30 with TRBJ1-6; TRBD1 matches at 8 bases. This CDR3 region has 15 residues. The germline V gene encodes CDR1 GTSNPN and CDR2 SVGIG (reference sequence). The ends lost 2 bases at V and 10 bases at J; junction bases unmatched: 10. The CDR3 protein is CAWSRLGQGDSPLHF. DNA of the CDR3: TGTGCCTGGAGTCGCCTAGGACAGGGCGACTCACCCCTCCACTTT.

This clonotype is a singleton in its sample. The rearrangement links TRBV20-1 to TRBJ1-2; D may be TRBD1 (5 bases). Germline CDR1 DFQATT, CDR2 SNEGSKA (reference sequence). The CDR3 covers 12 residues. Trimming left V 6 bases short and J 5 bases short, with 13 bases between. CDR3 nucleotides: TGCAGTGCAAAAGGGGCGCGATATGGCTACACCTTC. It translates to CSAKGARYGYTF.

The CDR3 sequence: CASSPGGSYEQYV. CDR3 DNA: TGTGCCAGCAGCCCGGGGGGGTCCTACGAGCAGTACGTC. This chain joins TRBV7-2 and TRBJ2-7, with 8 bases matching TRBD2. V dropped 5 bases and J dropped 1; count of bases not matched to a gene: 1. Germline values: CDR1 SGHTA, CDR2 FQGNSA. This CDR3 has 13 residues.

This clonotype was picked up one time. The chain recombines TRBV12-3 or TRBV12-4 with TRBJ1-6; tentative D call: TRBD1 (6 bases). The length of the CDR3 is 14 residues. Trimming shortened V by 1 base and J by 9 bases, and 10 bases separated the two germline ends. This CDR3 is CASSLVGGASPLHF. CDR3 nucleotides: TGTGCCAGCAGTTTAGTAGGGGGAGCTTCACCCCTCCACTTT.

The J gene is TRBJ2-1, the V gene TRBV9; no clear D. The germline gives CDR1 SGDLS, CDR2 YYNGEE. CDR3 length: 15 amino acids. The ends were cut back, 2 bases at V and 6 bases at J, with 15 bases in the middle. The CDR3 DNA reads TGTGCCAGCAGCGTTTCAGGTGCCCCGGCCAATGAGCAGTTCTTC. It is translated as CASSVSGAPANEQFF.

CDR3 sequence reads: CASSEYIRGANTQYF. The CDR3 DNA follows: TGTGCCAGCAGTGAATATATTCGGGGAGCAAATACGCAGTATTTT. The gene calls are TRBV25-1 and TRBJ2-3; D is possibly TRBD2 (5 bases). Germline values: CDR1 MGHDK, CDR2 SYGVNS. Trimming stripped 0 bases from V and 7 bases from J, with 14 bases between. The CDR3 sequence is 15 residues long.

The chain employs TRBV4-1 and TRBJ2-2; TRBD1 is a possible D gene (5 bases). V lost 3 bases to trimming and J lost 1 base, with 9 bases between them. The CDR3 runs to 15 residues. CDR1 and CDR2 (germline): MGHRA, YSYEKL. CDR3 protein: CASSHGQVNTGELFF. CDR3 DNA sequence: TGCGCCAGCAGCCATGGACAAGTGAACACCGGGGAGCTGTTTTTT.

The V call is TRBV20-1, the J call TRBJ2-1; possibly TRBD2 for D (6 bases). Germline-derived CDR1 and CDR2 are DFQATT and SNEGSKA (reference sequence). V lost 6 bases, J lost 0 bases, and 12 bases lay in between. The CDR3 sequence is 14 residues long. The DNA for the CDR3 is TGCAGTGCCGTTAGCGGAGACTCCTACAATGAGCAGTTCTTC. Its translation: CSAVSGDSYNEQFF.

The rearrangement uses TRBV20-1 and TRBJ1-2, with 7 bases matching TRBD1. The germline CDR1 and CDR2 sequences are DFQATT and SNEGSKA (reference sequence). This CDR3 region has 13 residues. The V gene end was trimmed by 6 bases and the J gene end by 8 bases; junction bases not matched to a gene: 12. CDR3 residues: CSASSPRQGGYTF. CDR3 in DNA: TGCAGTGCCAGCAGCCCCCGACAGGGAGGCTACACCTTC.

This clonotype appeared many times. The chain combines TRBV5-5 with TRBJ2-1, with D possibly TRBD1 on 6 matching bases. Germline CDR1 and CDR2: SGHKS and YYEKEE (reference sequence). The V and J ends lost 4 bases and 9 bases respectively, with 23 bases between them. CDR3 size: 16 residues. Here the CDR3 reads CASSPTGIRFNSEQFF. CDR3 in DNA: TGTGCCAGCAGCCCAACAGGGATACGGTTCAATAGTGAGCAGTTCTTC.

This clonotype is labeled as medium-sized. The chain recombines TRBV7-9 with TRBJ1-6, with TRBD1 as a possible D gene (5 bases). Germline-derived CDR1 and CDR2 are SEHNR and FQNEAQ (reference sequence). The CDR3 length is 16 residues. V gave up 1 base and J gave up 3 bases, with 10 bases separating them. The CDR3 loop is CASSLGQGFYNSPLHF. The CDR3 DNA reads TGTGCCAGCAGCTTAGGGCAGGGCTTCTATAATTCACCCCTCCACTTT.

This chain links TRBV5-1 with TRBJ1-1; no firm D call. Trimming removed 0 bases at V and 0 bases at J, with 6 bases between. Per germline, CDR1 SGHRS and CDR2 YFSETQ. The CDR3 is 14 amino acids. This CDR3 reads CASSLATLNTEAFF. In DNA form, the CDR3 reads TGCGCCAGCAGCTTGGCGACATTGAACACTGAAGCTTTCTTT.

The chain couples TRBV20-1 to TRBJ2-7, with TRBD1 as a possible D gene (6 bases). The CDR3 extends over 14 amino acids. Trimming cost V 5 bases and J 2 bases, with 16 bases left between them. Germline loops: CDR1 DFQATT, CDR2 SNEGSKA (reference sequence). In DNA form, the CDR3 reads TGCAGTGCTGAAAGCCACAGGGTAACCTACGAGCAGTACTTC. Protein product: CSAESHRVTYEQYF.

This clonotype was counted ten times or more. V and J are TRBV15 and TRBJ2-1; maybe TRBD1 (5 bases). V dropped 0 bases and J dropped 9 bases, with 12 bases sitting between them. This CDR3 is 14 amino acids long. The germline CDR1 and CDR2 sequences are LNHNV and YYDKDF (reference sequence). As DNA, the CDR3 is TGTGCCACCAGCAGAGATCAGGGCCCGGGTGAGCAGTTCTTC. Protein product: CATSRDQGPGEQFF. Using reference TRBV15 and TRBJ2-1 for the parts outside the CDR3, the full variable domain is DAMVIQNPRYQVTQFGKPVTLSCSQTLNHNVMYWYQQKSSQAPKLLFHYYDKDFNNEADTPDNFQSRRPNTSFCFLDIRSPGLGDTAMYLCATSRDQGPGEQFFGPGTRLTVL.

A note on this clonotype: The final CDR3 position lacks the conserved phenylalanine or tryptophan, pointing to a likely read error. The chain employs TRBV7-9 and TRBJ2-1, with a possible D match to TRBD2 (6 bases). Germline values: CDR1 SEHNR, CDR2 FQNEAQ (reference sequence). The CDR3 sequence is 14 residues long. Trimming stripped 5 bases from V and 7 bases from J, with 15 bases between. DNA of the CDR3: TGTGCCAGCAGCGGCCGATACGCGGGGAATGAGCAGTTCCTC. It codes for CASSGRYAGNEQFL.

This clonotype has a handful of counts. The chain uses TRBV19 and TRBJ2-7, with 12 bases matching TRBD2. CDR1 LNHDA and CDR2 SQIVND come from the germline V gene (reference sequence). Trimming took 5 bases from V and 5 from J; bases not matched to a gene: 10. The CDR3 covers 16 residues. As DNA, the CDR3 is TGTGCCAGTAGTGCCTCGGGACTAGCGGGTGGCAACGAGCAGTACTTC. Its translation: CASSASGLAGGNEQYF.

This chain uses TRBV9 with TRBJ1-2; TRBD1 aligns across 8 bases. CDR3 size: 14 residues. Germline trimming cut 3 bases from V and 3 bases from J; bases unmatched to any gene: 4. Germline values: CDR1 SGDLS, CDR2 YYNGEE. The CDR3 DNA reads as TGTGCCAGCAGCGCATGGACAGGGTACTATGGCTACACCTTC. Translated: CASSAWTGYYGYTF.

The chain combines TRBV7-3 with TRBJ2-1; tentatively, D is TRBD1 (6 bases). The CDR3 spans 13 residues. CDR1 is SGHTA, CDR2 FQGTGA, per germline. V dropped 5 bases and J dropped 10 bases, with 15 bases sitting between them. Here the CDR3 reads CASSLGADREQFF. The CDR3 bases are TGTGCCAGCAGCCTAGGAGCCGACAGGGAGCAGTTCTTC.

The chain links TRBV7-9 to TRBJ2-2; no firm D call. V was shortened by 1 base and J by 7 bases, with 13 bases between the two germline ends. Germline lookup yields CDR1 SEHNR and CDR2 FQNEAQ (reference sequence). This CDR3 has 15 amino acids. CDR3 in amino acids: CASSLVGGPGGELFF. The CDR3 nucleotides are TGTGCCAGCAGCTTAGTGGGTGGGCCCGGCGGGGAGCTGTTTTTT.

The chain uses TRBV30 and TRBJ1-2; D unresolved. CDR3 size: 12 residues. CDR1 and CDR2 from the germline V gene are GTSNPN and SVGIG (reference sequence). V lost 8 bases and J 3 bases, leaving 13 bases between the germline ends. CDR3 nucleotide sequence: TGTGCCACAGCCCCCGGTGACTATGGCTACACCTTC. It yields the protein CATAPGDYGYTF.

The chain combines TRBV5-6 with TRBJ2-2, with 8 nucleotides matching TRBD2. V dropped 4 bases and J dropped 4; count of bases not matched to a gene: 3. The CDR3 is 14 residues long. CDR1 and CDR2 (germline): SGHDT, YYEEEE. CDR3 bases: TGTGCCAGCAGCATTGCGGGAGGCACCGGGGAGCTGTTTTTT. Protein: CASSIAGGTGELFF.

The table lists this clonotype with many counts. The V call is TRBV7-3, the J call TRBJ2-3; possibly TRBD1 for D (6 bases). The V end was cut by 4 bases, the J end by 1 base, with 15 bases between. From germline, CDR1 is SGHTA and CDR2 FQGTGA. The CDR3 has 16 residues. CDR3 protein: CASSSRGGAGTDTQYF. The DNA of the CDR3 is TGTGCCAGCAGCTCCCGTGGGGGCGCGGGCACAGATACGCAGTATTTT.